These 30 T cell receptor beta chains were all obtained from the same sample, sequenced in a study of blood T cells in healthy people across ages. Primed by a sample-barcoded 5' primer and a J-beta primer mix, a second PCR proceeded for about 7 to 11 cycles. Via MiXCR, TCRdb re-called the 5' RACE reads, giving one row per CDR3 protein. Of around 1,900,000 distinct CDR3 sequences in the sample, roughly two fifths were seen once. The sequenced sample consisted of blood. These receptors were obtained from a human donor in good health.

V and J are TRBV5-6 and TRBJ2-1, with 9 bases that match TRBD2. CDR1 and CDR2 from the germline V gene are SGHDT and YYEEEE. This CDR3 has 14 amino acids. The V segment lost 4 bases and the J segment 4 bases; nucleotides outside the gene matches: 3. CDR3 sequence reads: CASSGTSRYNEQFF. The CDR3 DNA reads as TGTGCCAGCAGCGGGACTAGCCGATACAATGAGCAGTTCTTC.

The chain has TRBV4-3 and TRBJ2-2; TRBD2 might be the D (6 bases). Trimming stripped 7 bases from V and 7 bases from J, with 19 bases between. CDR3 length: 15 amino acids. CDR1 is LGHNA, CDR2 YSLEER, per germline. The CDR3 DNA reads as TGCGCCAGCAAACGTATCGGAGGGGTAGTCGGGGAGCTGTTTTTT. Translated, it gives CASKRIGGVVGELFF.

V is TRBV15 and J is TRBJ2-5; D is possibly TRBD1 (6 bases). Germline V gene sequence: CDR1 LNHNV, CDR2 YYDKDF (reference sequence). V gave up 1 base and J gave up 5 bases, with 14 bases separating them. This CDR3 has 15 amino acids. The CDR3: CATSRVAGVGETQYF. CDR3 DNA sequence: TGTGCCACCAGCAGAGTCGCAGGGGTGGGGGAGACCCAGTACTTC.

The DNA of the CDR3 is TGTGCCAGCGGGAGGGGGGGGACAGCCTATGGCTACACCTTC. It specifies CASGRGGTAYGYTF. The chain joins TRBV6-6 to TRBJ1-2, with 7 bases identical to TRBD1. Germline CDR1 and CDR2: MNHNY and SVGAGI (reference sequence). The ends lost 8 bases at V and 4 bases at J; junction bases unmatched: 10. The CDR3 loop spans 14 amino acids.

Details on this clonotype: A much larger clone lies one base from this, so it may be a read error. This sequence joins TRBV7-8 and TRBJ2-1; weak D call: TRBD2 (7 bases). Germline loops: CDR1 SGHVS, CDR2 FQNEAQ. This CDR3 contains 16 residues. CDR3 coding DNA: TGTGCCGGCAGCTGGGGAGGCGGGGGCCACTTCAGTGAGCAGTTCTTC. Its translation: CAGSWGGGGHFSEQFF.

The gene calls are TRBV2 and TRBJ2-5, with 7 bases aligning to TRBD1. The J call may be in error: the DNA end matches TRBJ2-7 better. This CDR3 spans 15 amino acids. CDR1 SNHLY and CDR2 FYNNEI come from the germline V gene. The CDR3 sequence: CASSEAPGQSYEQYF. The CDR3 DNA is TGTGCCAGCAGTGAAGCGCCGGGACAGTCCTACGAGCAGTACTTC.

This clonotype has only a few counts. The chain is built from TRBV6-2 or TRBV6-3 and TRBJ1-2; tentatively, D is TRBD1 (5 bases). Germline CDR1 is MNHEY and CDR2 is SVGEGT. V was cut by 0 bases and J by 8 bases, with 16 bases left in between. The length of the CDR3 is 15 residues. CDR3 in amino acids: CASSYSRGTGGGYTF. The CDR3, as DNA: TGTGCCAGCAGTTACTCGAGAGGGACGGGAGGCGGCTACACCTTC.

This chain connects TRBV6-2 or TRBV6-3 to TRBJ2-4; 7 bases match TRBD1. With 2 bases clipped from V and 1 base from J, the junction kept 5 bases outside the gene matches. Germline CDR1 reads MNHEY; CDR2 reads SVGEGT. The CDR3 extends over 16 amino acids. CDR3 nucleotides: TGTGCCAGCAGTTACGGGGGACAGATCGCCAAAAACATTCAGTACTTC. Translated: CASSYGGQIAKNIQYF.

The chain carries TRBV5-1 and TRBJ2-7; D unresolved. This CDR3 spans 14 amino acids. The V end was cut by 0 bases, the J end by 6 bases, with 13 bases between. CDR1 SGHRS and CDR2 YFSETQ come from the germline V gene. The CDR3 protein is CASSLGRVPSEQYF. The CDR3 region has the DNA TGCGCCAGCAGCTTGGGTAGGGTCCCATCCGAGCAGTACTTC.

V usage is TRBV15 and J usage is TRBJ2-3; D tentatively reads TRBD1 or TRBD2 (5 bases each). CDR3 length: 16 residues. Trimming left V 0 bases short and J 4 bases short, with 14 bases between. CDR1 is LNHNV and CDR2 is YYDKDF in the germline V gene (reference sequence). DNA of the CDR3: TGTGCCACCAGCAGAGATATCGGCAGGGACCCAGATACGCAGTATTTT. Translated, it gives CATSRDIGRDPDTQYF.

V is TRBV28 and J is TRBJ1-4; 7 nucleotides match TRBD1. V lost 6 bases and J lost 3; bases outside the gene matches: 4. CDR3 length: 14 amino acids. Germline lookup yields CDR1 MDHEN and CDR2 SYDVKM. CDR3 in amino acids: CASSEGGPNEKLFF. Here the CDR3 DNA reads TGTGCCAGCAGCGAAGGGGGCCCTAATGAAAAACTGTTTTTT.

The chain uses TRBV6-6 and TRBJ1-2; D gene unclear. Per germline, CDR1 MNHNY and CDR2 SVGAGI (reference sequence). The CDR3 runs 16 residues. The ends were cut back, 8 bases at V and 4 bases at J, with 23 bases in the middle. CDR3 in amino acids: CASSQEYGPSLYGYTF. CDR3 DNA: TGTGCCAGCTCACAAGAGTACGGACCAAGCCTCTATGGCTACACCTTC.

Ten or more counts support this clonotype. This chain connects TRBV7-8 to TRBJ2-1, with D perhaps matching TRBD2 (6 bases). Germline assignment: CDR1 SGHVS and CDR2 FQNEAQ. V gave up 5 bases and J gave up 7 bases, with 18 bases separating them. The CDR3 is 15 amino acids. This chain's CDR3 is CASSDLAGMGNEQFF. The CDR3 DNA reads TGTGCCAGCAGCGACCTGGCGGGGATGGGGAATGAGCAGTTCTTC.

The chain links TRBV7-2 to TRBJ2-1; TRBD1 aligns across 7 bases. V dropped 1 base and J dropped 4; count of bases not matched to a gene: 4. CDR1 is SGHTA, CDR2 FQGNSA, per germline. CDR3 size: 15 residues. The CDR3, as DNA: TGTGCCAGCAGCTTAGAGGGGACAGTATACAATGAGCAGTTCTTC. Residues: CASSLEGTVYNEQFF.

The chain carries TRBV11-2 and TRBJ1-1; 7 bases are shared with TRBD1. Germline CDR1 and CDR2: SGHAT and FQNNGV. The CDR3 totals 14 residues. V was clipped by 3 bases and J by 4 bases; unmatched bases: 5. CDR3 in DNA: TGTGCCAGCAGCTTTCCGGGACAGTCCACTGAAGCTTTCTTT. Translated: CASSFPGQSTEAFF. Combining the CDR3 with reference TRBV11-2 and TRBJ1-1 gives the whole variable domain EAGVAQSPRYKIIEKRQSVAFWCNPISGHATLYWYQQILGQGPKLLIQFQNNGVVDDSQLPKDRFSAERLKGVDSTLKIQPAKLEDSAVYLCASSFPGQSTEAFFGQGTRLTVV.

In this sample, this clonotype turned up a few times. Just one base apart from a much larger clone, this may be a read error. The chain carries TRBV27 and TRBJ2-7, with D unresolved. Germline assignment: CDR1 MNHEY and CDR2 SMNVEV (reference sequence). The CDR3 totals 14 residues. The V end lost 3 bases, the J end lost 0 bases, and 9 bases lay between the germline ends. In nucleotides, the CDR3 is TGTGCCAGCAGTTTCGATGAAATCTCCTACGAGCAGTACTTC. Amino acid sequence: CASSFDEISYEQYF.

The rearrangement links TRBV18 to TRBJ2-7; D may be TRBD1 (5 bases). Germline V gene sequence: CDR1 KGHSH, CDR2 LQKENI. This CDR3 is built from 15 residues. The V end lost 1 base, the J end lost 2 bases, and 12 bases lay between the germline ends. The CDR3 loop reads CASSPLTRTPYEQYF. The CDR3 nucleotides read TGTGCCAGCTCACCACTTACCAGGACACCCTACGAGCAGTACTTC.

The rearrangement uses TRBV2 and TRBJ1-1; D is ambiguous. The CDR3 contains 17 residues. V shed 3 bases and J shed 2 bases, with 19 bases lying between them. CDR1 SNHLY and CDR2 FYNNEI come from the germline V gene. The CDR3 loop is CASSDLWQKRANTEAFF. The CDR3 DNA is TGTGCCAGCAGTGATTTGTGGCAGAAAAGAGCTAACACTGAAGCTTTCTTT.

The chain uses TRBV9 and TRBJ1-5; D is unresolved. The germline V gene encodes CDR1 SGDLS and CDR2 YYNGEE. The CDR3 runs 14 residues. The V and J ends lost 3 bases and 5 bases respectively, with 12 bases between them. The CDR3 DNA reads TGTGCCAGCAGCGGCCCGACCTTTGATCAGCCCCAGCATTTT. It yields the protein CASSGPTFDQPQHF.

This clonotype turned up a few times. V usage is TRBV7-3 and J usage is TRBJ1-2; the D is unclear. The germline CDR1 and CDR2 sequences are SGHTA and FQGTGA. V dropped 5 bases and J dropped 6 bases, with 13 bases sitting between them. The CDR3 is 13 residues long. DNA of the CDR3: TGTGCCAGCAGCCCCACGGATTCACATGGCTACACCTTC. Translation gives CASSPTDSHGYTF.

CDR3 in DNA: TGTGCCAGCAAGTCCCCGGGGGGCAATTCACCCCTCCACTTT. Translated: CASKSPGGNSPLHF. This rearrangement joins TRBV28 to TRBJ1-6; the D gene is possibly TRBD1 (6 bases). The CDR3 is 14 amino acids. Germline assignment: CDR1 MDHEN and CDR2 SYDVKM. The germline V and J ends were trimmed by 7 bases and 7 bases, with 14 bases remaining between them.

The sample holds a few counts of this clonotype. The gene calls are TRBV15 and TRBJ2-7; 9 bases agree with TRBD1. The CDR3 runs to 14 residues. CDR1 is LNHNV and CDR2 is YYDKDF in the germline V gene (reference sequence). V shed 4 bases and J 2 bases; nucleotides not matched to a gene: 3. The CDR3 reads CATSIRQGAYEQYF. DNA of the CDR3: TGTGCCACCAGCATCCGACAGGGGGCCTACGAGCAGTACTTC.

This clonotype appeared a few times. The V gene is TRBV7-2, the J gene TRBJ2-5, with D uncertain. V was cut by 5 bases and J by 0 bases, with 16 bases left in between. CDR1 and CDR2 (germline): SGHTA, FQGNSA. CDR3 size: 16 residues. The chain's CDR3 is CASSPYGVAYQETQYF. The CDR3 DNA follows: TGTGCCAGCAGCCCCTATGGAGTCGCGTACCAAGAGACCCAGTACTTC.

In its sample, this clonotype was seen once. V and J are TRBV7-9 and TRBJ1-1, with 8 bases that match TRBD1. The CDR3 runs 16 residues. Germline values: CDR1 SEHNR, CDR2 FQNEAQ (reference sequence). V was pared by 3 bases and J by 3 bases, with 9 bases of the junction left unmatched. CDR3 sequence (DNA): TGTGCCAGCAGCTTGGGGCCAGGGGGCAGGGACACTGAAGCTTTCTTT. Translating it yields CASSLGPGGRDTEAFF.

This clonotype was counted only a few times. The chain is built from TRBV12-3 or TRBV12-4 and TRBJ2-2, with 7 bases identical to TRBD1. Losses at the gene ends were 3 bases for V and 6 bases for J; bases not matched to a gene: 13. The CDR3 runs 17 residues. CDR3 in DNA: TGTGCCAGCAGTTTTCCCTGCCGGACAGGCGGGTCCGGGGAGCTGTTTTTT. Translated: CASSFPCRTGGSGELFF.

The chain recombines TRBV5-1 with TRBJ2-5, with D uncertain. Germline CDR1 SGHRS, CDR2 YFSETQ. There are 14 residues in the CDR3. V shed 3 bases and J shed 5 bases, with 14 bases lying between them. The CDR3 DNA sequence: TGCGCCAGCAGCTCACTTTGGCGTGAGGAGACCCAGTACTTC. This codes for CASSSLWREETQYF.

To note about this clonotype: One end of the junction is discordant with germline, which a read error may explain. CDR3 in amino acids: CAGSFGGFSYNEQFF. CDR3 sequence (DNA): TGTGCCGGCAGCTTCGGGGGGTTCTCCTACAATGAGCAGTTCTTC. J is TRBJ2-1 and V is TRBV7-2, with 7 nucleotides matching TRBD2. The germline CDR1 and CDR2 sequences are SGHTA and FQGNSA. The CDR3 consists of 15 residues. Supplemented by reference TRBV7-2 and TRBJ2-1, the full variable domain reads GAGVSQSPSNKVTEKGKDVELRCDPISGHTALYWYRQSLGQGLEFLIYFQGNSAPDKSGLPSDRFSAERTGGSVSTLTIQRTQQEDSAVYLCAGSFGGFSYNEQFFGPGTRLTVL.

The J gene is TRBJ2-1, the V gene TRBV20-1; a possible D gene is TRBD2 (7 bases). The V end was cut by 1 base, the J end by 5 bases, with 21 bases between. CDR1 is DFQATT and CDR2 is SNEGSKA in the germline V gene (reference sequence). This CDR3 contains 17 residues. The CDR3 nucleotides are TGCAGTGCTAGAGGGGGGGCTCGCGGGGGCCCCAACAATGAGCAGTTCTTC. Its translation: CSARGGARGGPNNEQFF.

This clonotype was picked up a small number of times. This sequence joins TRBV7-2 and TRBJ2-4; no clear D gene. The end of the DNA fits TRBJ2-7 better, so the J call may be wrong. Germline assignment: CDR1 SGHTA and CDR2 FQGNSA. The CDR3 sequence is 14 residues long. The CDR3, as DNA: TGTGCCAGCAGCTTGGACGCGAACACCTGCGAGCAGTACTTC. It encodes CASSLDANTCEQYF.

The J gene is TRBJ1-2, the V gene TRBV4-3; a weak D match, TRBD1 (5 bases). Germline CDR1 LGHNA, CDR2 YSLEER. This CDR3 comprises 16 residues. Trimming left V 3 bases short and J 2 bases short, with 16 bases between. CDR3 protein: CASSQALGGINYGYTF. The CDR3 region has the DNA TGCGCCAGCAGCCAGGCTTTGGGGGGGATAAACTATGGCTACACCTTC.